This TCR beta chain originates from a study of blood T cell repertoires in COVID-19. The CDR3 runs to 15 residues. Germline V gives CDR1 SGHRS, CDR2 YFSETQ. The V end lost 2 bases, the J end lost 2 bases, and 10 bases lay between the germline ends. The data were produced by immunoSEQ multiplex PCR, yet TCRdb's version contains in-frame clones alone and is incomplete. The table has 150,000 or so clones, about four fifths seen once. The chain carries TRBV5-1 and TRBJ2-2; D uncertain. This clonotype originated in a woman in her sixties with acute or convalescent COVID-19. The specimen sequenced was peripheral blood. For the CDR3, the DNA is TGCGCCAGCAGCTTTCTACAGCCCAACACCGGGGAGCTGTTTTTT. Translated: CASSFLQPNTGELFF.